These T cell receptor beta chains were read from a single sample in a study of T cell responses to AZD1222 COVID-19 vaccine. Clones were read by immunoSEQ multiplex PCR, and TCRdb kept only the in-frame ones, dropping some. This sample has 200,000 to 250,000 clones, with about 92% found just once. The sample was peripheral blood, taken on day 0 of MenACWY control vaccination. These receptors originate from an adult in good health. Both conserved end residues are part of each CDR3. Fields, in order: V gene, CDR3 length, J gene, clone size, D gene, CDR3 DNA, CDR3 protein. A D gene is named only where the DNA matches it firmly. Some rows have no size entry. The others give once, few or many, or a class for an expanded clone.

TRBV28	14	TRBJ2-7	-	-	TGTGCCAGCAGTTTAGAGGGTCCTCCCTACGAGCAGTACTTC	CASSLEGPPYEQYF
TRBV30	12	TRBJ2-7	-	-	TGTGCCTGGAGTTCAACGAGAGACAAGCTGTACTTC	CAWSSTRDKLYF
TRBV5-1	11	TRBJ2-5	once	-	TGCGCCAGCAGCTCAAGAGAGACCCAGTACTTC	CASSSRETQYF
TRBV2	15	TRBJ1-4	-	-	TGTGCCAGCAGTCCAACAGGGCTTCCTAATGAAAAACTGTTTTTT	CASSPTGLPNEKLFF
TRBV5-4	12	TRBJ1-2	-	-	TGTGCCAGCAGCTTGGAAGCCTATGGCTACACCTTC	CASSLEAYGYTF
TRBV24-1	12	TRBJ1-2	-	-	TGTGCCACCAGTGCCTCCGGCTATGGCTACACCTTC	CATSASGYGYTF
TRBV6-5	15	TRBJ1-6	-	TRBD1	TGTGCCAGCAGCCGTACAGGGGGCGAAGGTTCACCCCTCCACTTT	CASSRTGGEGSPLHF
TRBV4-1	11	TRBJ2-2	-	-	TGCGCCAGCAGCCAAGCCGGGGAGCTGTTTTTT	CASSQAGELFF
TRBV3-1/TRBV3-2	13	TRBJ1-3	-	-	TGTGCCAGCAGGGATGGCTCTGGAAACACCATATATTTT	CASRDGSGNTIYF
TRBV3-1/TRBV3-2	16	TRBJ1-5	few	-	TGTGCCAGCAGACTGTCCGGGGATCGAGGCGGTCAGCCCCAGCATTTT	CASRLSGDRGGQPQHF
TRBV5-1	14	TRBJ1-6	-	TRBD1	TGCGCCAGCAGACCGGGACAGGGTTTATCACCCCTCCACTTT	CASRPGQGLSPLHF
TRBV30	13	TRBJ1-2	-	-	TGTGCCTGGAGTGTTCAGGGTCTCAGCGGCTACACCTTC	CAWSVQGLSGYTF
TRBV6-2/TRBV6-3	15	TRBJ2-7	-	-	TGTGCCAGCAGTCCCAGGCGGACGGTATCCCTCGAGCAGTACTTC	CASSPRRTVSLEQYF
TRBV19	14	TRBJ2-7	-	TRBD1	TGTGCCAGTAGTATTCGACAGGGACCCTACGAGCAGTACTTC	CASSIRQGPYEQYF
TRBV24-1	15	TRBJ1-3	-	TRBD1	TGTGCCACCAGCCAGGGGGGCGCCTCTGGAAACACCATATATTTT	CATSQGGASGNTIYF
TRBV7-9	13	TRBJ1-1	-	-	TGTGCCAGCAGCTTAAGATCCGTACCTGAAGCTTTCTTT	CASSLRSVPEAFF
TRBV19	15	TRBJ1-2	-	-	TGTGCCAGTAGTATGGATTGGGCAGATGTTAATGGCTACACCTTC	CASSMDWADVNGYTF
TRBV7-3	15	TRBJ1-2	-	TRBD1	TGTGCCAGCAGCTTAAAGGCAGGGGGCGCGTATGGCTACACCTTC	CASSLKAGGAYGYTF
TRBV6-5	12	TRBJ1-2	-	-	TGTGCCAGCGCCCAGGGTAGTGTTGGCTACACCTTC	CASAQGSVGYTF
TRBV30	13	TRBJ1-3	once	-	TGTGCCTGGACCCCAGGGACTGGAAACACCATATATTTT	CAWTPGTGNTIYF
TRBV10-3	13	TRBJ1-5	-	-	TGTGCCATCAGATCAGGGATAAATCAGCCCCAGCATTTT	CAIRSGINQPQHF
TRBV2	15	TRBJ1-5	-	TRBD1	TGTGCCAGCAGTCGGACAGGGGGCCGAAATCAGCCCCAGCATTTT	CASSRTGGRNQPQHF
TRBV4-1	17	TRBJ2-1	-	-	TGCGCCAGCAGCCAAGGGACAGCGGGAAGCTCCTACAATGAGCAGTTCTTC	CASSQGTAGSSYNEQFF
TRBV5-1	14	TRBJ2-7	-	-	TGCGCCAGCAGCTTTACCGGGAACTCCTACGAGCAGTACTTC	CASSFTGNSYEQYF
TRBV27	13	TRBJ2-3	-	-	TGTGCCAGCATCCAGGGACGGCGGGGTACGCAGTATTTT	CASIQGRRGTQYF
TRBV6-5	13	TRBJ1-1	-	-	TGTGCCAGCAGTTACAGGACAAACACTGAAGCTTTCTTT	CASSYRTNTEAFF
TRBV7-2	14	TRBJ1-5	-	-	TGTGCCAGCAGCTTAGTGGGTGGCAATCAGCCCCAGCATTTT	CASSLVGGNQPQHF
TRBV5-6	13	TRBJ1-2	-	-	TGTGCCAGCAGCTTGGGAAGGGTCGCTGGCTACACCTTC	CASSLGRVAGYTF
TRBV2	14	TRBJ2-2	-	-	TGTGCCAGCAATCGGGGGAATAACACCGGGGAGCTGTTTTTT	CASNRGNNTGELFF
TRBV28	15	TRBJ1-3	-	TRBD1	TGTGCCAGCAGTTCTACAGGGGCGAAAGGAAACACCATATATTTT	CASSSTGAKGNTIYF
TRBV27	14	TRBJ1-1	-	TRBD1	TGTGCCAGCAGCAACGGACAGGGGGACACTGAAGCTTTCTTT	CASSNGQGDTEAFF
TRBV27	15	TRBJ2-7	-	-	TGTGCCAGCAGTTACCGGGACATAGGCACCTACGAGCAGTACTTC	CASSYRDIGTYEQYF
TRBV7-8	19	TRBJ2-3	-	TRBD2	TGTGCCAGCAGCTTCACCACTAGCGGGGCGATGTTGAGCACAGATACGCAGTATTTT	CASSFTTSGAMLSTDTQYF
TRBV30	16	TRBJ1-6	-	-	TGTGCCTGGAGTGTACGGGGCAGGCGTTTAGGTTCACCCCTCCACTTT	CAWSVRGRRLGSPLHF
TRBV6-2/TRBV6-3	14	TRBJ1-4	once	-	TGTGCCAGCAGTTACTCGATTTTCAATGAAAAACTGTTTTTT	CASSYSIFNEKLFF
TRBV5-6	16	TRBJ1-5	-	TRBD1	TGTGCCAGCAGCACCCTAACAGGGGCAAACAATCAGCCCCAGCATTTT	CASSTLTGANNQPQHF
TRBV6-2/TRBV6-3	13	TRBJ1-2	-	-	TGTGCCAGCAGTTCGGGACCGAGCTATGGCTACACCTTC	CASSSGPSYGYTF
TRBV29-1	13	TRBJ1-5	-	-	TGCAGCGTGCGGGACACACCCGGGGAGCCCCAGCATTTT	CSVRDTPGEPQHF
TRBV10-3	14	TRBJ2-3	-	-	TGTGCCATCAGTGTAGGCCTTCTCAAAAATACGCAGTATTTT	CAISVGLLKNTQYF
TRBV6-4	12	TRBJ1-2	once	-	TGTGCCACCTTCGGGGGGAACTATGGCTACACCTTC	CATFGGNYGYTF
TRBV19	13	TRBJ1-2	-	-	TGTGCCAGTAGTGTCGGGCCCGGAATTGGCTACACCTTC	CASSVGPGIGYTF
TRBV18	13	TRBJ2-7	-	-	TGTGCCAGCTCACCTGATCAAACCTACGAGCAGTACTTC	CASSPDQTYEQYF
TRBV5-5	16	TRBJ2-2	-	-	TGTGCCAGCAGCTTGGGGGCGGGCGTGAACACCGGGGAGCTGTTTTTT	CASSLGAGVNTGELFF
TRBV18	13	TRBJ1-6	-	-	TGTGCCAGCTCAGAAACCCGGTCTTCACCCCTCCACTTT	CASSETRSSPLHF
TRBV4-1	16	TRBJ1-4	-	-	TGCGCCAGCAGCCAAGCTGGGGGCAGGGGCGGTGAAAAACTGTTTTTT	CASSQAGGRGGEKLFF
TRBV5-1	12	TRBJ1-2	-	TRBD1	TGCGCCAGCAGCTTACAGGGGGCCGGCTACACCTTC	CASSLQGAGYTF
TRBV7-6	16	TRBJ1-3	-	-	TGTGCCAGCAGCTCCGAAACAGGAATATCTGGAAACACCATATATTTT	CASSSETGISGNTIYF
TRBV7-2	18	TRBJ2-6	-	TRBD2	TGTGCCAGCAGTCCCCGCCGGGGGGGACTCGCTGGGGCCAACGTCCTGACTTTC	CASSPRRGGLAGANVLTF
TRBV3-1/TRBV3-2	12	TRBJ1-1	-	TRBD1	TGTGCCAGCAGCCTCCAGGGGGCTGAAGCTTTCTTT	CASSLQGAEAFF
TRBV24-1	17	TRBJ1-6	-	-	TGTGCCACCAGTGGGTTCGGGGGGAGGAAGAATAATTCACCCCTCCACTTT	CATSGFGGRKNNSPLHF
TRBV6-2/TRBV6-3	18	TRBJ1-4	-	-	TGTGCCAGCAGTTACTCGGATGGGAGAATTGCAACTAATGAAAAACTGTTTTTT	CASSYSDGRIATNEKLFF
TRBV5-1	15	TRBJ1-2	-	-	TGCGCCAGCAGCTTGGCCCCTACGGGGACTTATGGCTACACCTTC	CASSLAPTGTYGYTF
TRBV19	14	TRBJ1-2	-	TRBD1	TGTGCCAGTAGTTCCGGACAGGGGAGGGGTGGCTACACCTTC	CASSSGQGRGGYTF
TRBV7-9	14	TRBJ1-2	-	-	TGTGCCAGCAGCCCCCGTGGGGGTAACTATGGCTACACCTTC	CASSPRGGNYGYTF